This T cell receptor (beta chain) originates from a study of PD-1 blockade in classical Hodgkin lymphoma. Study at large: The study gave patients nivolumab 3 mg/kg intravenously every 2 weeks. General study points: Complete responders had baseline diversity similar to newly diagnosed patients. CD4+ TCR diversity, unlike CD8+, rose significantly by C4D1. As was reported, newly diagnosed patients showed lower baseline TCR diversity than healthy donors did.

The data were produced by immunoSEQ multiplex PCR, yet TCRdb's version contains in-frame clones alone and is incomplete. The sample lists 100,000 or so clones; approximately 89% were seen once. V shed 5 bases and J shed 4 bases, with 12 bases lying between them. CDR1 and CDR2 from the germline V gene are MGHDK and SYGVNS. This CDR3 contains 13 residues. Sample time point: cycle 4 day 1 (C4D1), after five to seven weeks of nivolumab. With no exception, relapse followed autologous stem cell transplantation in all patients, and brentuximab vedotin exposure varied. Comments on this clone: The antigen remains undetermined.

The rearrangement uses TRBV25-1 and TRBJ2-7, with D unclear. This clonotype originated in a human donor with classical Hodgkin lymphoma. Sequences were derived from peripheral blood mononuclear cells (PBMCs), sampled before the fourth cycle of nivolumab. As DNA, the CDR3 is TGTGCCAGCAGTCTCTCTGCCCCGTACGAGCAGTACTTC. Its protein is CASSLSAPYEQYF.